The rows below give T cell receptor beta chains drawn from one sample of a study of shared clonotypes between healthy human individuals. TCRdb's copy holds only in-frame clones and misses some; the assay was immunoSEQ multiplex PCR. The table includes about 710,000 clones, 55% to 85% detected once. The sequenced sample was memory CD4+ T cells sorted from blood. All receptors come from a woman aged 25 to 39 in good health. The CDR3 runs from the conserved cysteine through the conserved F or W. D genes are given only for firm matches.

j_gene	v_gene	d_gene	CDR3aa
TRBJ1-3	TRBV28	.	CASTLGGDSSGNTIYF
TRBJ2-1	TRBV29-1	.	CSVGTYNEQFF
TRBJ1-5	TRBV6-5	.	CASRRGPHQPQHF
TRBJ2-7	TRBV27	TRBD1	CASSYRGQGQYF
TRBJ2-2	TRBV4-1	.	CASSRPVGELFF
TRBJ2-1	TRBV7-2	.	CASSFQDLVVRYEQFF
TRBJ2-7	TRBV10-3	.	CAISESWDPPSEQYF
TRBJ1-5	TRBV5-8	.	CASSIEERQPQHF
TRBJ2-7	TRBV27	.	CASSLTLETVYEQYF
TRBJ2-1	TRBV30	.	CAWSRESANEQFF
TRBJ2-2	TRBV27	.	CASRQLWNTGELFF
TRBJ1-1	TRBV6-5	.	CASSYGVWTEAFF
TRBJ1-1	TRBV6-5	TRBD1	CASIPDRVNTEAFF
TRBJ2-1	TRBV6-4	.	CASSDSFGIYNEQFF
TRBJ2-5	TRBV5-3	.	CARSLNYQDSQETQYF
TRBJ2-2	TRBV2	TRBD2	CASSAWSGRDTGELFF
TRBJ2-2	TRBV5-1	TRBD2	CASSLQFSGANTGELFF
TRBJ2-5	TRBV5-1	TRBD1	CASSPDRGGETQYF
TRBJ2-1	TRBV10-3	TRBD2	CAISTLGGYNEQFF
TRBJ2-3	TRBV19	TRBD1	CASSNRGGTDTQYF
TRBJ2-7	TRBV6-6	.	CASSYRDQPHEQYF
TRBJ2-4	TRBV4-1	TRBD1	CASSQDLHRGDIQYF
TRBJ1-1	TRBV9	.	CASSVGDRNTEAFF
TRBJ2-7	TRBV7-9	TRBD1	CASSSTGGWYEQYF
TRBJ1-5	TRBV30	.	CAGGGLINQPQHF
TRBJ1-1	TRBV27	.	CASSLSAASITEAFF
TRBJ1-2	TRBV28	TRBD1	CASRTVGTGPIYTF
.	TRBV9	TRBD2	CASSVGMGGYEQYF
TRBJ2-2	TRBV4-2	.	CASSQERGSGELFF
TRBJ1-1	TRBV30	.	CAFEQQPYTEAFF
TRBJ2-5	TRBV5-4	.	CASSVQETQYF
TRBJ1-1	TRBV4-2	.	CASSQRTVSNTEAFF
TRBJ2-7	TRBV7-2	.	CASSLRQSYEQYF
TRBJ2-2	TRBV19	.	CASSIVTGGELFF
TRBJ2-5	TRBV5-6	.	CASSKTDQETQYF
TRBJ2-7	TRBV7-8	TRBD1	CASRPTGGQGYF
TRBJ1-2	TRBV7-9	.	CASSPQGTSGYTF
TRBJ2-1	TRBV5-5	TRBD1	CASSLEQGAIWEQFF
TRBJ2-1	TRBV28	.	CASSLPRLSSYNEQFF
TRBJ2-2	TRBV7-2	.	CASSLSLIRSRKTGELFF
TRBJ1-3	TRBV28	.	CASSQGGQPGNTIYF